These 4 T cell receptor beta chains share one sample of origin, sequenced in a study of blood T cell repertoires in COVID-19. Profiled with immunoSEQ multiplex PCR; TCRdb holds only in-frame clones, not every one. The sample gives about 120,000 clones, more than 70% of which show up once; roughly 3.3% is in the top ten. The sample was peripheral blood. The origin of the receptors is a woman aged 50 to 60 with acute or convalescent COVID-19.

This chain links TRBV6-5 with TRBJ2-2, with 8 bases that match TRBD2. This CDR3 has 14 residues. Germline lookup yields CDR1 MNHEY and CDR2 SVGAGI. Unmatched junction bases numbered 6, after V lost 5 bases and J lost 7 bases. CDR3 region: CASSSGRINGELFF. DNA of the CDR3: TGTGCCAGCAGTAGCGGGAGAATAAACGGGGAGCTGTTTTTT.

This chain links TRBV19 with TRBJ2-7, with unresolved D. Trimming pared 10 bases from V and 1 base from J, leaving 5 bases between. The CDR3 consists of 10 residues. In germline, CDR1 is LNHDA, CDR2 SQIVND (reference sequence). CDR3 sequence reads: CATGSYEQYF. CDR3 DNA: TGTGCCACGGGTTCCTACGAGCAGTACTTC. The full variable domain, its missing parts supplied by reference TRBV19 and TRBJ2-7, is DGGITQSPKYLFRKEGQNVTLSCEQNLNHDAMYWYRQDPGQGLRLIYYSQIVNDFQKGDIAEGYSVSREKKESFPLTVTSAQKNPTAFYLCATGSYEQYFGPGTRLTVT.

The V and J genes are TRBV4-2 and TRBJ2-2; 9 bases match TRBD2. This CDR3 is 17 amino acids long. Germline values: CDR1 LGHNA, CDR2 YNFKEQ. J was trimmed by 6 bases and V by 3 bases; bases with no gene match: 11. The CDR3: CASSQDPGTSFPGELFF. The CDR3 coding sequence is TGTGCCAGCAGCCAGGATCCCGGGACTAGCTTCCCCGGGGAGCTGTTTTTT.

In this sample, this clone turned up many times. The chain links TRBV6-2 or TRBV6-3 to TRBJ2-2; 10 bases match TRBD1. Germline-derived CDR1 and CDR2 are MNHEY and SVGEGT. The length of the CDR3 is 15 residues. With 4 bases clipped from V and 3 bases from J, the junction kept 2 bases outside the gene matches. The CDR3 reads CASSSGTGDTGELFF. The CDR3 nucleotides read TGTGCCAGCAGTTCCGGGACAGGGGACACCGGGGAGCTGTTTTTT.